This T cell receptor beta chain derives from a study of T cell responses to AZD1222 COVID-19 vaccine. This CDR3 comprises 15 residues. Unmatched junction bases numbered 3, after V lost 5 bases and J lost 5 bases. Germline V CDR1 and CDR2: SNHLY, FYNNEI. This table comes from immunoSEQ multiplex PCR, and its TCRdb copy is limited to in-frame clones, with some not included. The sample carries around 75,000 clones, around 89% recorded once. The V call is TRBV2, the J call TRBJ2-2; 12 positions agree with TRBD1. This TCR was sampled from an adult who received the MenACWY meningococcal vaccine as a control. The sequencing here drew on peripheral blood, taken 28 days after the second dose of the MenACWY control vaccine. In DNA form, the CDR3 reads TGTGCCAGCAGTCCGGGACAGGGGGCTACCGGGGAGCTGTTTTTT. This codes for CASSPGQGATGELFF.